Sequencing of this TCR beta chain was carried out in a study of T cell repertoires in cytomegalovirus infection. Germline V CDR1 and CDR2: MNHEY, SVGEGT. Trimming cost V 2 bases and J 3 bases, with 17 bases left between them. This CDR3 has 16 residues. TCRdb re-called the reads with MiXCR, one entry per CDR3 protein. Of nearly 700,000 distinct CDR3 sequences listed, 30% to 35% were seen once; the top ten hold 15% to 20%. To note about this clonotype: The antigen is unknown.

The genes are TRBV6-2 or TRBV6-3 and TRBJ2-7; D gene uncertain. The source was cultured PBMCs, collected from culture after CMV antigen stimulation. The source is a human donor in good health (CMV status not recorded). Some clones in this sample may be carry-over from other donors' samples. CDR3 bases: TGTGCCAGCAGTTACAAACACGGCGTTGTAAGCTACGAGCAGTACTTC. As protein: CASSYKHGVVSYEQYF.